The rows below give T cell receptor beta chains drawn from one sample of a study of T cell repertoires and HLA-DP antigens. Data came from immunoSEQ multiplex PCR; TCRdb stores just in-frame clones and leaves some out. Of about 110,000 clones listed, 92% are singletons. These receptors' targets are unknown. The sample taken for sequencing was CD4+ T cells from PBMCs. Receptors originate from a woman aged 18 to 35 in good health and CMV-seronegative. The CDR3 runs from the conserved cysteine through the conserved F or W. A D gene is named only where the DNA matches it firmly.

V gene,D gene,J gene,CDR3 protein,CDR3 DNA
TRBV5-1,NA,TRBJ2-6,CASSGGPGANVLTF,TGCGCCAGCAGCGGGGGCCCTGGGGCCAACGTCCTGACTTTC
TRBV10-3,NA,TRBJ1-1,CAIKNKFWAEAFF,TGTGCCATCAAGAACAAGTTTTGGGCTGAAGCTTTCTTT
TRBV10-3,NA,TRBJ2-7,CAISVKLAPSYEQYF,TGTGCCATCAGTGTTAAGTTGGCGCCCTCCTACGAGCAGTACTTC
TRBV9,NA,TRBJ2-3,CASSVVGRTSTDTQYF,TGTGCCAGCAGCGTAGTAGGTCGGACTAGCACAGATACGCAGTATTTT
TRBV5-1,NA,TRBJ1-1,CASSGQSNTEAFF,TGCGCCAGCAGCGGTCAGAGTAACACTGAAGCTTTCTTT
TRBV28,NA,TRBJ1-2,CASSSGQVYGYTF,TGTGCCAGCAGTAGCGGACAAGTCTATGGCTACACCTTC
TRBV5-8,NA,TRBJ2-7,CASSTGPAYEQYF,TGTGCCAGCAGCACCGGACCAGCCTACGAGCAGTACTTC
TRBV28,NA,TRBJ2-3,CASSLSTDTQYF,TGTGCCAGCAGTCTATCCACAGATACGCAGTATTTT
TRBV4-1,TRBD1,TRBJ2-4,CASSQPTGKSRIQYF,TGCGCCAGCAGCCAACCGACAGGGAAGAGTCGCATTCAGTACTTC
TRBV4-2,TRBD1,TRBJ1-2,CASSPRDSGYGYTF,TGTGCCAGCAGCCCCCGGGACAGCGGTTATGGCTACACCTTC
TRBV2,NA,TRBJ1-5,CASIGEANQPQHF,TGTGCCAGCATTGGGGAGGCGAATCAGCCCCAGCATTTT
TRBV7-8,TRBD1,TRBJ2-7,CASSLRQGEQYF,TGTGCCAGCAGCCTTAGACAGGGCGAGCAGTACTTC
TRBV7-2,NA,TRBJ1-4,CASSPQTGTNEKLFF,TGTGCCAGCAGCCCCCAGACAGGAACTAATGAAAAACTGTTTTTT
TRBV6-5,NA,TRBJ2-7,CASSYSYRSSSYEQYF,TGTGCCAGCAGTTACTCCTACAGAAGTAGCTCCTACGAGCAGTACTTC
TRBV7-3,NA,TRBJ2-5,CASSRDRQETQYF,TGTGCCAGCAGCCGGGACCGCCAAGAGACCCAGTACTTC
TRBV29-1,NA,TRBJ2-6,CSVDGGAGANVLTF,TGCAGCGTTGATGGCGGAGCTGGGGCCAACGTCCTGACTTTC
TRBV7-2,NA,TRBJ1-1,CASSFGWTLERTEAFF,TGTGCCAGCAGCTTCGGTTGGACACTGGAACGGACTGAAGCTTTCTTT
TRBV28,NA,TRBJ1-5,CASSPPGGASNQPQHF,TGTGCCAGCAGTCCCCCTGGAGGCGCTAGCAATCAGCCCCAGCATTTT